This T cell receptor (beta chain) stems from a study of T cells in Graves' hyperthyroidism and ophthalmopathy. This clonotype has ten or more counts. Graves' hyperthyroidism without ophthalmopathy progression within 18 months was termed stable. Diagnostic decisions used clinical symptoms, serum thyroxine and TRAb, thyroid ultrasound and orbital computed tomography. From 10 ml of fresh peripheral blood, PBMCs were isolated. It was RNA transcripts that yielded the amplified TCR beta CDR3 regions. First-round RT-PCR of the TCR CDR3 relied on the HTBI primer set. Via MiXCR, TCRdb re-called the multiplex PCR reads, giving one row per CDR3 protein. In the table there are some 620,000 distinct CDR3 sequences, 15% to 20% of which are singletons. The CDR3 loop spans 14 amino acids. The V and J ends lost 8 bases and 0 bases respectively, with 8 bases between them. From germline, CDR1 is KGHSH and CDR2 LQKENI.

What was sequenced was blood. This TCR was recovered from a woman aged 25 to 39 with Graves' hyperthyroidism. The genes are TRBV18 and TRBJ2-6; no definite D call. The CDR3 DNA sequence: TGTGCCAGCAGCCCTCTCTCTGGGGCCAACGTCCTGACTTTC. Amino acid sequence: CASSPLSGANVLTF. Using reference TRBV18 and TRBJ2-6 for the parts outside the CDR3, the full variable domain is NAGVMQNPRHLVRRRGQEARLRCSPMKGHSHVYWYRQLPEEGLKFMVYLQKENIIDESGMPKERFSAEFPKEGPSILRIQQVVRGDSAAYFCASSPLSGANVLTFGAGSRLTVL.